Described below is a single T cell receptor (beta chain) sequence and its context. Its target is unknown. Sequencing used immunoSEQ multiplex PCR; TCRdb keeps in-frame clones, though not all of them. The sample lists over 95,000 clones; roughly 90% were seen once. Specified time point: week 11, during vaccination. A single vaccine dose contained 300 ug of mutant IDH1 20-mer peptide, and topical imiquimod was used with it. This entry belongs to a study of a mutant IDH1 vaccine in newly diagnosed glioma. Study-wide background: Beginning 4-6 weeks after radiotherapy alone, or with temozolomide cycles, vaccination took place.

Trimming removed 1 base at V and 3 bases at J, with 7 bases between. Germline CDR1 is LGHNT and CDR2 is FRNRAP. CDR3 length: 14 amino acids. The origin of this receptor is a woman aged 50 to 65 with glioma. This chain links TRBV12-5 with TRBJ1-5, with D hard to call. The starting material was PBMCs, obtained from a glioma patient whose treatment included an IDH1 peptide vaccine. This chain's CDR3 is CASGLAGTNQPQHF. The CDR3 region has the DNA TGTGCTAGTGGTTTGGCGGGAACCAATCAGCCCCAGCATTTT.